This T cell receptor beta chain was profiled in a study of vaccination effects on CD4 cells after COVID-19. Background on the study: Following the second dose by a median of 72 days, the post-vaccine samples were obtained.

Study conclusions and caveats: In the late period after vaccination, infection- and vaccine-induced clones contracted markedly. Small numbers of convalescent patients limited the study. It also lacked early post-infection timepoints.

Sequencing used immunoSEQ multiplex PCR; TCRdb keeps in-frame clones, though not all of them. The sample has some 30,000 clones, about 67% seen once; the top ten hold approximately 15%. Per germline, CDR1 SGHTA and CDR2 FQGNSA. Deletions cut 2 bases from V and 7 bases from J, with 18 bases between. This CDR3 has 15 amino acids. A remark on this clone: The antigen is undetermined.

Once cultured for 10 days, the cells underwent separation to obtain CD4+ T cells. Participants completed two doses of the BNT162b2 or mRNA-1273 vaccine. Sequencing was performed on CD4+ T cells from PBMCs cultured without peptide, taken after COVID-19 vaccination. The receptor's source is a human donor who received a COVID-19 vaccine. The V call is TRBV7-2, the J call TRBJ2-7, with D possibly being TRBD1 or TRBD2 (6 bases each). The CDR3 DNA follows: TGTGCCAGCAGCTTATGGTCTCGGGGGCTGGGAGAGCAGTACTTC. Translating gives CASSLWSRGLGEQYF.